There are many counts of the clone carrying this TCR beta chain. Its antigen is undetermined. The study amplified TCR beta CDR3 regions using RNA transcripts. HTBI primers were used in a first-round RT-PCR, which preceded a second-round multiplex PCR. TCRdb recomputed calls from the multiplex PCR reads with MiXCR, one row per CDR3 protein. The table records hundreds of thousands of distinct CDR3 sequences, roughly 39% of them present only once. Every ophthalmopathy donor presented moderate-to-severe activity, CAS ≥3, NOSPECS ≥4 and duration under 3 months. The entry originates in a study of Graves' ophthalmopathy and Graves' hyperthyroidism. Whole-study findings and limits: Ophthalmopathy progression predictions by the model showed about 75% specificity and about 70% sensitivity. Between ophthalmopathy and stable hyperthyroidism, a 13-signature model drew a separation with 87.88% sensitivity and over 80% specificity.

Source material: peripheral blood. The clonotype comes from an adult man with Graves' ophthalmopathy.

The CDR3 DNA is TGTGCCAGCAGCTTGGACAGAGAAGAGACCCAGTACTTC. Its translation: CASSLDREETQYF. This chain links TRBV7-3 with TRBJ2-5, with D perhaps TRBD1 (6 bases). CDR1 and CDR2 (germline): SGHTA, FQGTGA. Trimming shortened V by 3 bases and J by 3 bases, and 8 bases separated the two germline ends. CDR3 length: 13 residues.